The 7 T cell receptor beta chains presented below share a single source sample, sequenced in a study of cytomegalovirus exposure and HLA in healthy donors. 13 Jbeta primers and 60 Vbeta primers were used for the PCR. Using immunoSEQ multiplex PCR, the repertoire was profiled, and TCRdb retains in-frame clones only, with some absent. The sample gives around 93,000 clones, roughly 82% of which show up once; nearly 3.5% is in the top ten. Input material: PBMCs. These receptors originate from a man aged 25 to 40 in good health and CMV-seropositive.

The chain is built from TRBV5-5 and TRBJ1-1, with 8 bases lining up with TRBD1. J was trimmed by 7 bases and V by 4 bases; bases with no gene match: 9. This CDR3 comprises 14 residues. Per the germline V gene, CDR1 is SGHKS and CDR2 is YYEKEE (reference sequence). The chain's CDR3 is CASSRSQGAGEAFF. CDR3 DNA: TGTGCCAGCAGCCGTTCGCAGGGGGCCGGTGAAGCTTTCTTT.

The chain recombines TRBV9 with TRBJ1-1; D perhaps matches TRBD1 (5 bases). Trimming pared 1 base from V and 1 base from J, leaving 14 bases between. Germline CDR1 and CDR2: SGDLS and YYNGEE. This CDR3 spans 16 amino acids. CDR3 DNA sequence: TGTGCCAGCAGCGTACAAGTGGGCAGGGAGAACACTGAAGCTTTCTTT. Amino acids: CASSVQVGRENTEAFF.

This clone was observed once. V is TRBV4-1 and J is TRBJ2-5, with D perhaps matching TRBD2 (6 bases). The CDR3 runs 13 residues. The germline gives CDR1 MGHRA, CDR2 YSYEKL. V gave up 0 bases and J gave up 12 bases, with 14 bases separating them. CDR3 sequence: CASSQERGREEYF. The DNA for the CDR3 is TGCGCCAGCAGCCAAGAAAGGGGCAGGGAGGAGTACTTC.

V and J are TRBV25-1 and TRBJ2-1; 7 nucleotides line up with TRBD1. J lost 3 bases, V lost 6 bases, and 5 bases had no gene match. The germline gives CDR1 MGHDK, CDR2 SYGVNS. The CDR3 loop spans 14 amino acids. CDR3 coding DNA: TGTGCCAGCAGGGAGACAGGGTTCTACAATGAGCAGTTCTTC. Its translation: CASRETGFYNEQFF.

V is TRBV5-4 and J is TRBJ2-5; 7 nucleotides match TRBD2. This CDR3 has 15 amino acids. Germline V CDR1 and CDR2: SGHNT, YYREEE (reference sequence). V was pared by 5 bases and J by 2 bases, with 9 bases of the junction left unmatched. In DNA form, the CDR3 reads TGTGCCAGCAGAAGGGGACTACCACTTCAAGAGACCCAGTACTTC. Residues: CASRRGLPLQETQYF.

J is TRBJ2-3 and V is TRBV2, with 10 bases aligning to TRBD1. The CDR3 sequence is 15 residues long. Germline-derived CDR1 and CDR2 are SNHLY and FYNNEI. J lost 4 bases, V lost 4 bases, and 5 bases had no gene match. CDR3 region: CASSGDRGRADTQYF. CDR3 DNA sequence: TGTGCCAGCAGTGGTGACAGGGGGCGCGCAGATACGCAGTATTTT.

This chain joins TRBV10-3 and TRBJ2-5; TRBD2 aligns across 16 bases. CDR3 length: 17 residues. Germline CDR1 is ENHRY and CDR2 is SYGVKD. The junction had 10 bases not matched to a gene; V was cut back by 7 bases and J by 5 bases. CDR3 DNA sequence: TGTGCCATCAACTCCGGGACTAGCGGGAGGGATAGGGAGACCCAGTACTTC. This sequence encodes CAINSGTSGRDRETQYF.